These 22 T cell receptor beta chains were sequenced from one sample in a study of blood T cell repertoires in COVID-19. Profiling relied on immunoSEQ multiplex PCR, and the TCRdb table lists in-frame clones only, not all of them. The sample has 200,000 to 250,000 clones, approximately 90% seen once. Source material: peripheral blood. Receptor source: a man aged 30 to 45 with acute or convalescent COVID-19.

The J gene is TRBJ2-3, the V gene TRBV11-3; D call uncertain. Trimming shortened V by 1 base and J by 6 bases, and 14 bases separated the two germline ends. CDR3 size: 15 residues. Per the germline V gene, CDR1 is SGHNT and CDR2 is YENEEA. The CDR3 sequence is CASSLGSQASDTQYF. The DNA for the CDR3 is TGTGCCAGCAGCTTAGGTTCCCAGGCGTCGGATACGCAGTATTTT.

The CDR3 spells CASSSQGPNSNQPQHF. The CDR3 nucleotides are TGTGCCAGCAGTTCACAGGGACCGAATAGCAATCAGCCCCAGCATTTT. The genes are TRBV6-5 and TRBJ1-5, with D possibly TRBD1 on 6 matching bases. The CDR3 loop spans 16 amino acids. V was clipped by 4 bases and J by 0 bases, with 13 bases between them. CDR1 is MNHEY, CDR2 SVGAGI, per germline.

The gene calls are TRBV7-9 and TRBJ2-3, with D tentatively TRBD1 (5 bases). V was trimmed by 5 bases and J by 1 base, leaving 10 bases between them. CDR1 is SEHNR, CDR2 FQNEAQ, per germline (reference sequence). The CDR3 has 14 residues. As DNA, the CDR3 is TGTGCCAGCAGCCCAGTCAGGGGCACAGATACGCAGTATTTT. Protein: CASSPVRGTDTQYF.

The table lists this clone with a count of one. V gene TRBV10-3 combines with J gene TRBJ2-5; 8 bases align to TRBD1. The CDR3 consists of 16 residues. Germline-derived CDR1 and CDR2 are ENHRY and SYGVKD. J was trimmed by 7 bases and V by 3 bases; bases with no gene match: 13. The CDR3 spells CAISDDRGPIPGTQYF. In nucleotides, the CDR3 is TGTGCCATCAGTGACGACAGGGGACCAATTCCGGGGACCCAGTACTTC.

This chain connects TRBV7-3 to TRBJ2-3, with 7 bases identical to TRBD1. The CDR3 contains 15 residues. Per the germline V gene, CDR1 is SGHTA and CDR2 is FQGTGA. The ends lost 5 bases at V and 1 base at J; junction bases unmatched: 6. The CDR3 nucleotides read TGTGCCAGCAGCACTTATCAGGGGGGCACAGATACGCAGTATTTT. This codes for CASSTYQGGTDTQYF.

This chain uses TRBV9 with TRBJ2-2; TRBD2 might be the D (6 bases). Germline V gives CDR1 SGDLS, CDR2 YYNGEE. V was clipped by 0 bases and J by 2 bases, with 14 bases between them. This CDR3 spans 17 amino acids. The chain's CDR3 is CASSVAFGGRNTGELFF. CDR3 nucleotide sequence: TGTGCCAGCAGCGTAGCCTTCGGGGGACGAAACACCGGGGAGCTGTTTTTT.

This rearrangement joins TRBV30 to TRBJ1-4; the D gene is possibly TRBD1 (6 bases). CDR1 is GTSNPN, CDR2 SVGIG, per germline (reference sequence). This CDR3 contains 17 residues. Trimming pared 2 bases from V and 0 bases from J, leaving 16 bases between. The CDR3: CAWSYSGTRTTNEKLFF. CDR3 nucleotide sequence: TGTGCCTGGAGTTACTCCGGGACACGAACAACTAATGAAAAACTGTTTTTT.

The chain is built from TRBV6-1 and TRBJ1-2; maybe TRBD1 (5 bases). Trimming took 0 bases from V and 4 from J, leaving 9 bases between them. CDR3 length: 14 amino acids. Germline values: CDR1 MNHNS, CDR2 SASEGT. The CDR3 DNA reads as TGTGCCAGCAGTGAAGCGGGGCGGAGCTATGGCTACACCTTC. It encodes CASSEAGRSYGYTF.

This chain connects TRBV28 to TRBJ2-5; 8 bases are shared with TRBD2. The CDR3 consists of 16 residues. Germline V gene sequence: CDR1 MDHEN, CDR2 SYDVKM. J was trimmed by 5 bases and V by 3 bases; bases with no gene match: 11. Here the CDR3 DNA reads TGTGCCAGCAGTTTCCCCCGAGCGGGGGCGGGGGAGACCCAGTACTTC. It specifies CASSFPRAGAGETQYF.

The V gene is TRBV12-5, the J gene TRBJ2-7, with TRBD2 as a possible D gene (6 bases). The CDR3 totals 13 residues. Germline assignment: CDR1 LGHNT and CDR2 FRNRAP. With 5 bases removed from V and 2 bases from J, the gap between germline ends came to 10 bases. CDR3 amino acids: CASGLPGAYEQYF. As DNA, the CDR3 is TGTGCTAGTGGTCTCCCGGGGGCCTACGAGCAGTACTTC.

The CDR3 loop is CASSVNPGGVYEQYF. In DNA, the CDR3 is TGTGCCAGCAGCGTAAATCCAGGGGGAGTGTACGAGCAGTACTTC. V is TRBV9 and J is TRBJ2-7, with 7 bases aligning to TRBD1. This CDR3 comprises 15 residues. The V gene end was trimmed by 1 base and the J gene end by 4 bases; junction bases not matched to a gene: 8. Germline loops: CDR1 SGDLS, CDR2 YYNGEE.

This rearrangement joins TRBV7-3 to TRBJ1-1, with D possibly being TRBD1 (5 bases). Germline V gene lookup returns CDR1 SGHTA and CDR2 FQGTGA. V was shortened by 5 bases and J by 1 base, with 17 bases between the two germline ends. The CDR3 spans 16 residues. The CDR3 loop reads CASSPQKTVANTEAFF. DNA for the CDR3: TGTGCCAGCAGCCCTCAAAAGACAGTAGCGAACACTGAAGCTTTCTTT.

This chain connects TRBV10-3 to TRBJ1-2; D is undetermined. Per germline, CDR1 ENHRY and CDR2 SYGVKD. With 8 bases removed from V and 2 bases from J, the gap between germline ends came to 15 bases. This CDR3 is 14 amino acids long. In nucleotides, the CDR3 is TGTGCCATCCGAGAGGGCGGTTTAAACTATGGCTACACCTTC. Protein product: CAIREGGLNYGYTF.

This clone was counted once. The rearrangement links TRBV27 to TRBJ1-6, with a tentative D call TRBD1 (6 bases). The V end lost 7 bases, the J end lost 1 base, and 11 bases lay between the germline ends. This CDR3 contains 15 residues. Germline V lookup: CDR1 MNHEY, CDR2 SMNVEV (reference sequence). The CDR3 DNA sequence: TGTGCCAGCAAGGTACAGGGATCCTATAATTCACCCCTCCACTTT. Protein: CASKVQGSYNSPLHF.

The rearrangement links TRBV28 to TRBJ2-7, with 11 bases fitting TRBD1. The germline gives CDR1 MDHEN, CDR2 SYDVKM. The CDR3 is made up of 15 amino acids. V lost 7 bases and J lost 3; bases outside the gene matches: 8. CDR3 DNA sequence: TGTGCCAGCAATTCCGCCGGGACAGGGGGCTACGAGCAGTACTTC. Protein: CASNSAGTGGYEQYF. The whole variable domain, remainder taken from reference TRBV28 and TRBJ2-7, is DVKVTQSSRYLVKRTGEKVFLECVQDMDHENMFWYRQDPGLGLRLIYFSYDVKMKEKGDIPEGYSVSREKKERFSLILESASTNQTSMYLCASNSAGTGGYEQYFGPGTRLTVT.

The chain links TRBV28 to TRBJ1-2, with D possibly being TRBD1 (5 bases). The CDR3 has 13 amino acids. Trimming pared 8 bases from V and 4 bases from J, leaving 14 bases between. The germline V gene encodes CDR1 MDHEN and CDR2 SYDVKM. The CDR3 DNA reads TGTGCCAGCCGGGAGGGGCCAGCCTATGGCTACACCTTC. This sequence encodes CASREGPAYGYTF.

The V call is TRBV2, the J call TRBJ2-5; 9 bases are shared with TRBD1. Germline values: CDR1 SNHLY, CDR2 FYNNEI. V lost 8 bases and J lost 5; bases outside the gene matches: 6. CDR3 length: 13 residues. The CDR3 coding sequence is TGTGCCAGCGACAGGGGGGAATGGGAGACCCAGTACTTC. Translated: CASDRGEWETQYF.

This chain joins TRBV5-1 and TRBJ1-1, with D perhaps TRBD1 (6 bases). With 4 bases removed from V and 0 bases from J, the gap between germline ends came to 13 bases. This CDR3 is 15 amino acids long. Germline V CDR1 and CDR2: SGHRS, YFSETQ. The CDR3 coding sequence is TGCGCCAGCAGCCACGTAAGGGGGATGAACACTGAAGCTTTCTTT. Amino acids: CASSHVRGMNTEAFF.

The chain uses TRBV18 and TRBJ1-2; 8 nucleotides agree with TRBD1. Unmatched junction bases numbered 4, after V lost 3 bases and J lost 1 base. Germline loops: CDR1 KGHSH, CDR2 LQKENI. There are 15 residues in the CDR3. The CDR3 spells CASSPGQGVNYGYTF. The DNA of the CDR3 is TGTGCCAGCTCACCCGGACAGGGCGTTAACTATGGCTACACCTTC.

This chain links TRBV7-9 with TRBJ2-2, with 8 bases lining up with TRBD1. The CDR3 spans 17 residues. CDR1 and CDR2 from the germline V gene are SEHNR and FQNEAQ (reference sequence). J was trimmed by 5 bases and V by 6 bases; bases with no gene match: 14. CDR3 protein: CASSPDRGRTGTGELFF. The DNA of the CDR3 is TGTGCCAGCAGTCCCGACAGGGGAAGAACCGGAACCGGGGAGCTGTTTTTT.

This chain connects TRBV27 to TRBJ1-5, with a weak D call TRBD1 (6 bases). The CDR3 runs 15 residues. Trimming shortened V by 2 bases and J by 2 bases, and 10 bases separated the two germline ends. Germline CDR1 MNHEY, CDR2 SMNVEV (reference sequence). CDR3 in DNA: TGTGCCAGCAGTTTAGAGGGGGATGGCAATCAGCCCCAGCATTTT. Translation: CASSLEGDGNQPQHF.

The genes are TRBV5-1 and TRBJ2-3; weak D call: TRBD2 (6 bases). The CDR3 loop spans 15 amino acids. Germline V gene sequence: CDR1 SGHRS, CDR2 YFSETQ. V gave up 0 bases and J gave up 0 bases, with 8 bases separating them. In nucleotides, the CDR3 is TGCGCCAGCAGCTTGGCGGGAGTGAGCACAGATACGCAGTATTTT. It codes for CASSLAGVSTDTQYF.